Following are 18 T cell receptor beta chains from one sample sequenced in a study of response to subunit inactivated influenza vaccine. MiXCR was run by TCRdb on the RT-PCR reads, yielding one entry per CDR3 protein. The sample has around 710,000 distinct CDR3 sequences; 14% are singletons. Sequences were derived from PBMCs from blood, sampled less than 15 days before vaccination. The receptor set was obtained from a man in his forties or fifties who received an inactivated influenza vaccine.

This clonotype is a singleton in its sample. CDR3 nucleotide sequence: TGTGCCAGCAGTGCGGGACTAGCGAGCGAGCAGTACTTC. This gives the protein CASSAGLASEQYF. This sequence joins TRBV25-1 and TRBJ2-7; 10 bases align to TRBD2. CDR1 is MGHDK and CDR2 is SYGVNS in the germline V gene. V was pared by 4 bases and J by 6 bases, with 3 bases of the junction left unmatched. CDR3 length: 13 amino acids.

There are many counts of this clonotype. This chain uses TRBV5-1 with TRBJ2-2; 9 positions match TRBD1. The ends lost 0 bases at V and 10 bases at J; junction bases unmatched: 7. Germline CDR1 and CDR2: SGHRS and YFSETQ. This CDR3 spans 15 amino acids. Here the CDR3 reads CASSLALGTGLELFF. The CDR3 DNA follows: TGCGCCAGCAGCTTGGCCTTGGGGACAGGGCTGGAGCTGTTTTTT.

The CDR3 loop reads CAISESGGTGPGELFF. In nucleotides, the CDR3 is TGTGCCATCAGTGAGTCAGGAGGGACCGGACCCGGGGAGCTGTTTTTT. The rearrangement uses TRBV10-3 and TRBJ2-2; D might be TRBD2 (6 bases). This CDR3 region has 16 residues. V dropped 0 bases and J dropped 6 bases, with 14 bases sitting between them. Germline CDR1 reads ENHRY; CDR2 reads SYGVKD.

V gene TRBV4-3 combines with J gene TRBJ2-1; 7 positions match TRBD2. The CDR3 is 15 amino acids. Germline values: CDR1 LGHNA, CDR2 YSLEER. The V segment lost 2 bases and the J segment 4 bases; nucleotides outside the gene matches: 5. CDR3 DNA: TGCGCCAGCAGCCAAATACTAGCGACTTACAATGAGCAGTTCTTC. Translating it yields CASSQILATYNEQFF.

This clonotype showed up just a few times. The chain uses TRBV7-3 and TRBJ1-6; D is ambiguous. This CDR3 has 13 amino acids. In germline, CDR1 is SGHTA, CDR2 FQGTGA. The germline V and J ends were trimmed by 2 bases and 14 bases, with 13 bases remaining between them. CDR3 protein: CASSLERGSALHF. The CDR3 coding sequence is TGTGCCAGCAGCTTAGAGAGAGGTTCGGCCCTCCACTTT.

This clonotype turned up a few times. The rearrangement links TRBV18 to TRBJ1-2; 10 nucleotides align to TRBD1. Germline lookup yields CDR1 KGHSH and CDR2 LQKENI. The CDR3 has 16 residues. V was pared by 2 bases and J by 8 bases, with 11 bases of the junction left unmatched. Here the CDR3 DNA reads TGTGCCAGCTCACCATCCGTAGGGACAGGGGAACTAGGCTACACCTTC. Amino acid sequence: CASSPSVGTGELGYTF. Complete variable domain (other parts from reference TRBV18 and TRBJ1-2): NAGVMQNPRHLVRRRGQEARLRCSPMKGHSHVYWYRQLPEEGLKFMVYLQKENIIDESGMPKERFSAEFPKEGPSILRIQQVVRGDSAAYFCASSPSVGTGELGYTFGSGTRLTVV.

This clonotype appeared a few times. The genes are TRBV4-3 and TRBJ1-4, with D unclear. V was cut by 0 bases and J by 1 base, with 9 bases left in between. The CDR3 loop spans 16 amino acids. Germline-derived CDR1 and CDR2 are LGHNA and YSLEER. The CDR3 loop is CASSQDFVETNEKLFF. DNA for the CDR3: TGCGCCAGCAGCCAAGATTTCGTGGAAACTAATGAAAAACTGTTTTTT.

This clonotype was recorded many times. The DNA of the CDR3 is TGTGCCAGCAGTTTCATTTACGAGCAGTACTTC. Its translation: CASSFIYEQYF. The chain recombines TRBV12-3 or TRBV12-4 with TRBJ2-7; no clear D gene. The CDR3 is 11 amino acids. Trimming stripped 3 bases from V and 4 bases from J, with 4 bases between.

There are a few counts of this clonotype. The genes are TRBV6-2 or TRBV6-3 and TRBJ2-2; D is ambiguous. In germline, CDR1 is MNHEY, CDR2 SVGEGT. Between the trimmed V and J ends, which lost 7 bases and 7 bases, there was a span of 13 bases. This CDR3 comprises 13 residues. CDR3 loop: CASTLLRSGELFF. The CDR3 nucleotides are TGTGCCAGCACCCTTCTGAGGAGCGGGGAGCTGTTTTTT.

Regarding this clonotype: It may be a read error: a sequence one base away is much more abundant. V usage is TRBV5-1 and J usage is TRBJ2-5, with D uncertain. CDR1 is SGHRS, CDR2 YFSETQ, per germline. Trimming pared 5 bases from V and 5 bases from J, leaving 13 bases between. This CDR3 has 13 residues. The DNA for the CDR3 is TGCGCCAGCAGATCTCAAGGAATGGAGACCCAGTACTTC. This sequence encodes CASRSQGMETQYF.

V gene TRBV5-5 combines with J gene TRBJ1-2, with 8 bases identical to TRBD1. Germline CDR1 SGHKS, CDR2 YYEKEE (reference sequence). The CDR3 length is 18 residues. Losses at the gene ends were 3 bases for V and 4 bases for J; bases not matched to a gene: 17. The CDR3 nucleotides read TGTGCCAGCAGCTCTTTACCTATTGGTTCGGACAGGGCCTATGGCTACACCTTC. Its translation is CASSSLPIGSDRAYGYTF.

Ten or more counts support this clonotype. V gene TRBV20-1 combines with J gene TRBJ2-5, with D tentatively TRBD1 (5 bases). V was cut by 0 bases and J by 1 base, with 12 bases left in between. CDR1 and CDR2 from the germline V gene are DFQATT and SNEGSKA (reference sequence). The CDR3 runs to 15 residues. This chain's CDR3 is CSARDTETVQETQYF. The CDR3 DNA reads TGCAGTGCTAGAGATACCGAGACAGTCCAAGAGACCCAGTACTTC.

This clonotype has more than one count but fewer than ten. The CDR3 DNA sequence: TGTGCCAGTGAGGACAGGGTCTCCTACGAGCAGTACTTC. It codes for CASEDRVSYEQYF. The V and J genes are TRBV25-1 and TRBJ2-7, with 8 bases aligning to TRBD1. Germline CDR1 reads MGHDK; CDR2 reads SYGVNS. The CDR3 runs to 13 residues. Trimming removed 9 bases from V and 0 bases from J; junction bases left unmatched: 4.

Only a few counts were recorded for this clonotype. The chain uses TRBV28 and TRBJ2-1; 10 nucleotides line up with TRBD2. Germline trimming cut 6 bases from V and 4 bases from J; bases unmatched to any gene: 12. This CDR3 comprises 17 residues. Germline V gives CDR1 MDHEN, CDR2 SYDVKM. CDR3 amino acids: CASSLLPGTSVYNEQFF. DNA for the CDR3: TGTGCCAGCAGCCTCCTTCCCGGGACTAGCGTGTACAATGAGCAGTTCTTC.

The rearrangement uses TRBV12-3 or TRBV12-4 and TRBJ2-7; D perhaps matches TRBD1 (6 bases). V was pared by 2 bases and J by 2 bases, with 13 bases between. There are 15 residues in the CDR3. CDR3 amino acids: CASSLYPGQPYEQYF. The CDR3 DNA sequence: TGTGCCAGCAGTTTATACCCGGGACAACCCTACGAGCAGTACTTC.

The CDR3 protein is CASSWGQVYEQYF. The CDR3 nucleotides are TGTGCCAGCAGCTGGGGACAGGTATACGAGCAGTACTTC. V is TRBV11-2 and J is TRBJ2-7; 8 bases align to TRBD1. With V trimmed by 4 bases and J by 4 bases, 3 bases remained unmatched. The CDR3 has 13 amino acids. Germline V lookup: CDR1 SGHAT, CDR2 FQNNGV.

This sequence joins TRBV19 and TRBJ1-5, with 7 positions matching TRBD1. Germline-derived CDR1 and CDR2 are LNHDA and SQIVND (reference sequence). J gave up 2 bases and V 9 bases, and 1 base lay outside the gene matches. The CDR3 consists of 12 residues. CDR3 sequence reads: CASGQGNQPQHF. The CDR3 DNA reads as TGTGCCAGCGGACAGGGCAATCAGCCCCAGCATTTT.

This clonotype was recorded a few times. The chain has TRBV24-1 and TRBJ2-6; D not certain. This CDR3 comprises 13 residues. Per the germline V gene, CDR1 is KGHDR and CDR2 is SFDVKD. Trimming shortened V by 10 bases and J by 0 bases, and 6 bases separated the two germline ends. CDR3 coding DNA: TGTGCCACAGGTCCCTCTGGGGCCAACGTCCTGACTTTC. Translating it yields CATGPSGANVLTF.